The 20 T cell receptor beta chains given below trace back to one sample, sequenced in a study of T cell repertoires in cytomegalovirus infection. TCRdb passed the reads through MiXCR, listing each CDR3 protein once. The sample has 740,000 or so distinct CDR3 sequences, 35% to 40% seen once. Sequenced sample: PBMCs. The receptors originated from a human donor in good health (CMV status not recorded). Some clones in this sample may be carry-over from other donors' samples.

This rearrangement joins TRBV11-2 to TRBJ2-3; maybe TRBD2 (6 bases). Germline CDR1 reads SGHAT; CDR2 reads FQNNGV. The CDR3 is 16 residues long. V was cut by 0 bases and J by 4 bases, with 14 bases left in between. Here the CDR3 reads CASSLDLRGSADTQYF. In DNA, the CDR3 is TGTGCCAGCAGCTTAGATCTCCGGGGGAGCGCAGATACGCAGTATTTT. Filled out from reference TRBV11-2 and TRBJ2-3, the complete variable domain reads EAGVAQSPRYKIIEKRQSVAFWCNPISGHATLYWYQQILGQGPKLLIQFQNNGVVDDSQLPKDRFSAERLKGVDSTLKIQPAKLEDSAVYLCASSLDLRGSADTQYFGPGTRLTVL.

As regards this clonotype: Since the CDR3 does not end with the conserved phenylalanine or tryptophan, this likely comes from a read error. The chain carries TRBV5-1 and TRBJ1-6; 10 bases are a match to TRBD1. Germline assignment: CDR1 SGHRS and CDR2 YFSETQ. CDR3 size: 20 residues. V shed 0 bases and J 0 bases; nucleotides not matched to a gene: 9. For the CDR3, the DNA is TGCGCCAGCAGCTTGGATCCACCGGGACAGGGGAGCTCCTATAATTCACCCCTCCACTCT. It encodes CASSLDPPGQGSSYNSPLHS.

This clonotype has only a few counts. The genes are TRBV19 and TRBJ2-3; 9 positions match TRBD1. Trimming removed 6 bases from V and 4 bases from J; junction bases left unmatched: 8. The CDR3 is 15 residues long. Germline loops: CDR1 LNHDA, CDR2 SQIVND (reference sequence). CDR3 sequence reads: CASRERDRVPDTQYF. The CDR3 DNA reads TGTGCCAGTAGAGAACGGGACAGGGTCCCAGATACGCAGTATTTT. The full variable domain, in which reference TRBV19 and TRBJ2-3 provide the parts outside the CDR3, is DGGITQSPKYLFRKEGQNVTLSCEQNLNHDAMYWYRQDPGQGLRLIYYSQIVNDFQKGDIAEGYSVSREKKESFPLTVTSAQKNPTAFYLCASRERDRVPDTQYFGPGTRLTVL.

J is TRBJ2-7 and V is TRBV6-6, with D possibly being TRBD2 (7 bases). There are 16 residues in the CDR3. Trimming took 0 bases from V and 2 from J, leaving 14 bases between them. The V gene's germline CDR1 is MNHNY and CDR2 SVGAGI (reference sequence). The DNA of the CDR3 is TGTGCCAGCAGTTACTCGCGTGGGGGGGCGACCTACGAGCAGTACTTC. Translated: CASSYSRGGATYEQYF.

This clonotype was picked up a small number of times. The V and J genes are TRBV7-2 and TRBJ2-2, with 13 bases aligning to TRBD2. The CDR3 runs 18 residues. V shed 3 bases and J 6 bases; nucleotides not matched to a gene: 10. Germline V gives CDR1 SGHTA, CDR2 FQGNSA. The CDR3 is CASSFQGTSGVASGELFF. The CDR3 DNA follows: TGTGCCAGCAGCTTCCAGGGGACTAGCGGGGTGGCCTCCGGGGAGCTGTTTTTT.

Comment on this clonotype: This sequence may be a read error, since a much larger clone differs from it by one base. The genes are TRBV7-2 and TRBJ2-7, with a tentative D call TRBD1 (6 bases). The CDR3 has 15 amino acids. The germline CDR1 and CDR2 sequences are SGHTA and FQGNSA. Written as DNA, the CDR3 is TGTGCCAGCGGCTTACGCGCAGGGGATGTCGGCGAGCAGTACTTC. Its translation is CASGLRAGDVGEQYF.

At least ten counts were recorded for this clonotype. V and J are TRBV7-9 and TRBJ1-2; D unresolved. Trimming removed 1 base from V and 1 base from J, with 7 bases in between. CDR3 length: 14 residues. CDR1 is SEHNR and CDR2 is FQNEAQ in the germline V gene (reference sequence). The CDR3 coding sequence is TGTGCCAGCAGCTTAGATACTAGTAACTATGGCTACACCTTC. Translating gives CASSLDTSNYGYTF.

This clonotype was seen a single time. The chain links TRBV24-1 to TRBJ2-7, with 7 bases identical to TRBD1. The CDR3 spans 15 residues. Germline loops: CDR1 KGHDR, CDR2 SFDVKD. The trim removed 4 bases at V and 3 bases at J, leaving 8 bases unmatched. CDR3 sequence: CATSDSPGQFYEQYF. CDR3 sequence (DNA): TGTGCCACCAGTGACAGCCCGGGACAGTTCTACGAGCAGTACTTC.

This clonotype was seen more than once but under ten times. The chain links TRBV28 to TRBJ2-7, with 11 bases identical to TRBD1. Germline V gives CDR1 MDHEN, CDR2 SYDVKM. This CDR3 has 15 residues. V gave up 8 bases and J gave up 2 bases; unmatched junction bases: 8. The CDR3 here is CASLGQGAGAYEQYF. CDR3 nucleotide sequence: TGTGCCAGCCTCGGACAGGGGGCAGGGGCCTACGAGCAGTACTTC.

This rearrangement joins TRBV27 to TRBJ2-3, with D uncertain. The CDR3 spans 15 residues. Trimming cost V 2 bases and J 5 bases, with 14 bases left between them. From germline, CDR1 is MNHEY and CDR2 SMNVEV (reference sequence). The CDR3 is CASSLGPGRGDTQYF. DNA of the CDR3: TGTGCCAGCAGTTTAGGGCCAGGTAGAGGAGATACGCAGTATTTT.

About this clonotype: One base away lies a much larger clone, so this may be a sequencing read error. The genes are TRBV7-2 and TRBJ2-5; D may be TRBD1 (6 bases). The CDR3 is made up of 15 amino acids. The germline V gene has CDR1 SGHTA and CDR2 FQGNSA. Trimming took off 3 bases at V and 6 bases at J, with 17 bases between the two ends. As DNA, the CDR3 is TGTGCCAGCAGCTTTTACACAGGGTATGGAAAGACCCAGTACTTC. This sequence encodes CASSFYTGYGKTQYF. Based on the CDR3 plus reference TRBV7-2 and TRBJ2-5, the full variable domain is GAGVSQSPSNKVTEKGKDVELRCDPISGHTALYWYRQSLGQGLEFLIYFQGNSAPDKSGLPSDRFSAERTGGSVSTLTIQRTQQEDSAVYLCASSFYTGYGKTQYFGPGTRLLVL.

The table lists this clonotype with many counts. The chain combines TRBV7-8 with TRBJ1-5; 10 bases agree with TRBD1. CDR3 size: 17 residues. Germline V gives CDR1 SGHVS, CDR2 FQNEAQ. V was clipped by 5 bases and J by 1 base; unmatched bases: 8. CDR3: CASSPRGGQGSNQPQHF. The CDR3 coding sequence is TGTGCCAGCAGCCCTCGGGGGGGACAGGGGAGCAATCAGCCCCAGCATTTT.

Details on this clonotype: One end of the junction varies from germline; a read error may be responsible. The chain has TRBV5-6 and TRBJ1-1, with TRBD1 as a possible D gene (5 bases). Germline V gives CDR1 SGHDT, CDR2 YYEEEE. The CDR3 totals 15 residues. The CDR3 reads CASSGKSRKDTEALF. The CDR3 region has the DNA TGTGCCAGCAGCGGGAAGTCCCGAAAGGACACTGAAGCTTTATTT.

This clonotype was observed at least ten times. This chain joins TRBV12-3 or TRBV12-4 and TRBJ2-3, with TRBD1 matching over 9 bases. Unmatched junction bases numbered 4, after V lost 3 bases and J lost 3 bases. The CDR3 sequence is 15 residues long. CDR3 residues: CASSFGTGKTDTQYF. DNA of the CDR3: TGTGCCAGCAGTTTCGGGACAGGGAAAACAGATACGCAGTATTTT.

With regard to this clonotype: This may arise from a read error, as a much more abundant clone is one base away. The CDR3 region has the DNA TGTGCCAGCAGGTCCGGGACTACCTACGAGCAGTACTTC. Its translation is CASRSGTTYEQYF. The chain employs TRBV12-3 or TRBV12-4 and TRBJ2-7, with 7 bases identical to TRBD2. The CDR3 runs 13 residues. J was trimmed by 2 bases and V by 6 bases; bases with no gene match: 4.

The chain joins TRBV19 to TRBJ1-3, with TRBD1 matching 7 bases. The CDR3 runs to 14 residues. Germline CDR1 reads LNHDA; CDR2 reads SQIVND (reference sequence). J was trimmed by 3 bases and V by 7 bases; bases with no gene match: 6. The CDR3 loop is CASNPGTVGNTIYF. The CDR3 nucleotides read TGTGCCAGTAATCCCGGGACAGTTGGAAACACCATATATTTT.

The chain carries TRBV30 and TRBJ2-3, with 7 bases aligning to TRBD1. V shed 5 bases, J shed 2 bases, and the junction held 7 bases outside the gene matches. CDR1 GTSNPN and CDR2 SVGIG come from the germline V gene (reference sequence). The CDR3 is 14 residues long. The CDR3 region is CAWDRETFTDTQYF. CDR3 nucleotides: TGTGCCTGGGACAGGGAAACATTCACAGATACGCAGTATTTT.

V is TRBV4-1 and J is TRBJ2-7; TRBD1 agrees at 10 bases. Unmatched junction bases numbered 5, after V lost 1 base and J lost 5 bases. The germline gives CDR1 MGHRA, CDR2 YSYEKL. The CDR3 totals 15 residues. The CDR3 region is CASSQVGGQGDEQYF. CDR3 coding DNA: TGCGCCAGCAGCCAAGTGGGAGGACAGGGGGACGAGCAGTACTTC.

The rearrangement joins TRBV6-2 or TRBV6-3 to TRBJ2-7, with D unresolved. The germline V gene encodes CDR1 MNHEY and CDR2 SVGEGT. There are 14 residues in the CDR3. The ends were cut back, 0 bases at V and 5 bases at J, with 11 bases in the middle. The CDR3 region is CASSYSVPPHEQYF. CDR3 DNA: TGTGCCAGCAGTTACTCGGTGCCGCCCCACGAGCAGTACTTC.

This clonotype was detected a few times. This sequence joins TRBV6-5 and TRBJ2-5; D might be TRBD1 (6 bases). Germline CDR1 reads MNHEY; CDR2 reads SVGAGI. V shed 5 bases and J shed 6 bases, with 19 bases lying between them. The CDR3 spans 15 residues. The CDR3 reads CASSQGTEGIQTQYF. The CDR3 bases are TGTGCCAGCAGTCAGGGGACGGAAGGGATCCAGACCCAGTACTTC.